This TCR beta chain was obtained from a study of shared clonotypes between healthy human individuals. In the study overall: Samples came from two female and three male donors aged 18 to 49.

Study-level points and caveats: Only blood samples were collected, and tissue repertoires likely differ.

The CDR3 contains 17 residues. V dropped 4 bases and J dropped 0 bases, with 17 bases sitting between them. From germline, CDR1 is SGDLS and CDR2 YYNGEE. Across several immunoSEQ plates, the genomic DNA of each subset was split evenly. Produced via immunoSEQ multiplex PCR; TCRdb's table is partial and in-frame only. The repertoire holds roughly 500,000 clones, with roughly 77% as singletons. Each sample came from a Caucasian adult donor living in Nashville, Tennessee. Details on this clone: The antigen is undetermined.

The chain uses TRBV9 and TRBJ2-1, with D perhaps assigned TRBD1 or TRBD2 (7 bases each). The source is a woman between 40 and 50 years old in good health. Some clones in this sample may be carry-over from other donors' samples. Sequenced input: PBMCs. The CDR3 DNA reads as TGTGCCAGCAGCCCCCTGGGAGGGACAGACTCCTACAATGAGCAGTTCTTC. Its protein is CASSPLGGTDSYNEQFF. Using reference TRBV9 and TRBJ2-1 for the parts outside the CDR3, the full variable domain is DSGVTQTPKHLITATGQRVTLRCSPRSGDLSVYWYQQSLDQGLQFLIQYYNGEERAKGNILERFSAQQFPDLHSELNLSSLELGDSALYFCASSPLGGTDSYNEQFFGPGTRLTVL.